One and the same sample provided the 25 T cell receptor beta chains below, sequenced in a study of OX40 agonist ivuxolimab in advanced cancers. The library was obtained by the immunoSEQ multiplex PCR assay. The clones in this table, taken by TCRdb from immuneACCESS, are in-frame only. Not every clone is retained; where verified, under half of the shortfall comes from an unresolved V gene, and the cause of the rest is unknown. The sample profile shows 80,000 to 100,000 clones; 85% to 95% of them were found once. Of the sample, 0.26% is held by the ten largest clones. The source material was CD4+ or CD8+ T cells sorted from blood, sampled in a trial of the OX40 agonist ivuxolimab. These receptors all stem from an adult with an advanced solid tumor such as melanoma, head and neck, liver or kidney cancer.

Here the CDR3 reads CASSLRRGRGQGTGELFF. Written as DNA, the CDR3 is TGTGCCAGCAGCTTACGGCGGGGCAGGGGGCAGGGCACCGGGGAGCTGTTTTTT. The V gene is TRBV7-2, the J gene TRBJ2-2, with 8 bases identical to TRBD1. Germline CDR1 SGHTA, CDR2 FQGNSA. Trimming removed 2 bases from V and 4 bases from J; junction bases left unmatched: 12. The length of the CDR3 is 18 residues.

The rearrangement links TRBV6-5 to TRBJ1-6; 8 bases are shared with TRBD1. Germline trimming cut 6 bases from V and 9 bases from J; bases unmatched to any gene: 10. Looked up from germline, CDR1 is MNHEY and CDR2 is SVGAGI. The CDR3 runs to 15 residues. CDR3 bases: TGTGCCAGCAGACCCGTTGACAGGGGCGTTTCACCCCTCCACTTT. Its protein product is CASRPVDRGVSPLHF.

The CDR3 loop is CASSPGQVNEKLFF. CDR3 coding DNA: TGCGCCAGCAGCCCAGGACAGGTTAATGAAAAACTGTTTTTT. The V call is TRBV4-3, the J call TRBJ1-4, with 7 bases identical to TRBD1. V lost 4 bases and J lost 4; bases outside the gene matches: 3. The CDR3 is made up of 14 amino acids. CDR1 and CDR2 from the germline V gene are LGHNA and YSLEER.

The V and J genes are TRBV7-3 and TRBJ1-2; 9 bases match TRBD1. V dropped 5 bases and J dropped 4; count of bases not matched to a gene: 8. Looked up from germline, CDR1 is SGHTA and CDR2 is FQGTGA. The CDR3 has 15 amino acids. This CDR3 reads CASSLSGTGTYGYTF. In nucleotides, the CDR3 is TGTGCCAGCAGCCTCTCCGGGACAGGGACCTATGGCTACACCTTC.

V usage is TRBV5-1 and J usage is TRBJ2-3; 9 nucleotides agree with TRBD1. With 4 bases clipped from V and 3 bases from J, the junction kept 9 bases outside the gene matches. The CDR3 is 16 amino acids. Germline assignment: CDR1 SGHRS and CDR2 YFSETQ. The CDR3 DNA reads TGCGCCAGCAGCCGGGGACAGGGTCCGAGTACAGATACGCAGTATTTT. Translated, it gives CASSRGQGPSTDTQYF.

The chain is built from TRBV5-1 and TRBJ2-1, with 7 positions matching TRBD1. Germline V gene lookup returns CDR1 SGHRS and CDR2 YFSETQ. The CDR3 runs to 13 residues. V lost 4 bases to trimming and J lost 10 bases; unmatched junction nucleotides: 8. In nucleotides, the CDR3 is TGCGCCAGCAGCCTACAGGGGCTGGAGGAGCAGTTCTTC. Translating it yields CASSLQGLEEQFF.

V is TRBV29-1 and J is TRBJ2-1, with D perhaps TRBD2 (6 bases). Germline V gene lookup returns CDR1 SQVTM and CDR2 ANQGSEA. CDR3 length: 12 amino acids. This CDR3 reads CTTRGSYNEQFF. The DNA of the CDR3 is TGCACGACTAGGGGCTCCTACAATGAGCAGTTCTTC.

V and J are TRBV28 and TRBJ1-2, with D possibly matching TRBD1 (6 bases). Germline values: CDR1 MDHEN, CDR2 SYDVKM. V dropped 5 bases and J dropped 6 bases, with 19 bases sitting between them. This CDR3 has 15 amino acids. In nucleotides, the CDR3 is TGTGCCAGCAGTCTACCCAGGGGTTTAGTGAATGGCTACACCTTC. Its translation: CASSLPRGLVNGYTF.

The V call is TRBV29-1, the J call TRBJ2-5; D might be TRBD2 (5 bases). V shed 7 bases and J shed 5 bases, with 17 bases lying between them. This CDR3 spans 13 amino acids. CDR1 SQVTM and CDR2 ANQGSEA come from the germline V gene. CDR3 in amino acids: CSAGRDPTETQYF. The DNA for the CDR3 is TGCAGCGCCGGACGGGATCCCACGGAGACCCAGTACTTC.

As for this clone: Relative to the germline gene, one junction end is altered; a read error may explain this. This chain's CDR3 is CASSLLPLAGETQYF. CDR3 DNA: TGTGCTAGCAGCCTCCTACCCCTAGCGGGTGAGACCCAGTACTTC. This chain joins TRBV7-7 and TRBJ2-5, with TRBD2 matching over 8 bases. This CDR3 has 15 amino acids. The germline CDR1 and CDR2 sequences are SSHAT and FNYEAQ (reference sequence).

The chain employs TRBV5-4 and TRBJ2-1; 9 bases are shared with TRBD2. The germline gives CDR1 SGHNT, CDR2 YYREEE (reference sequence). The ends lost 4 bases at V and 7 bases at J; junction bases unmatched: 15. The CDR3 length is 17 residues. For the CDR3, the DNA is TGTGCCAGCAGCCCGCGGTCAGTTAGCGGGAGTCTAAATGAGCAGTTCTTC. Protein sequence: CASSPRSVSGSLNEQFF.

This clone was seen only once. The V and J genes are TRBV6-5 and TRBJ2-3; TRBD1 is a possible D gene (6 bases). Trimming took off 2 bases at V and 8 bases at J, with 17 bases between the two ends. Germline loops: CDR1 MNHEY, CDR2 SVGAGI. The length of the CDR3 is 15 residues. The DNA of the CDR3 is TGTGCCAGCAGTTACCACGGGACACCCGCCGGTACGCAGTATTTT. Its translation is CASSYHGTPAGTQYF.

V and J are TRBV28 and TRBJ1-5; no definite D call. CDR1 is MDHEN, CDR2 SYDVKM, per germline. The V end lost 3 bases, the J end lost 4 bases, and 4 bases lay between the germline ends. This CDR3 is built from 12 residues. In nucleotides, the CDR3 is TGTGCCAGCAGTTTCTTTAATCAGCCCCAGCATTTT. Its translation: CASSFFNQPQHF.

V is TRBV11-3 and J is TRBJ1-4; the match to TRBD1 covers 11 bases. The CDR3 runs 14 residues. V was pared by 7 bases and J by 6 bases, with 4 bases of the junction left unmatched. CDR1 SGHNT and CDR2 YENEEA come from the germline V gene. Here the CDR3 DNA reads TGTGCCAGCACCCGGACAGGGGGCGATGAAAAACTGTTTTTT. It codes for CASTRTGGDEKLFF.

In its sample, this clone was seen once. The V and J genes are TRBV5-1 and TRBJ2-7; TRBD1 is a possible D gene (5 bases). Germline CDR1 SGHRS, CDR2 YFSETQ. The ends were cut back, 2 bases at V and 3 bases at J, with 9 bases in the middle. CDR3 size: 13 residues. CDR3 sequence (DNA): TGCGCCAGCAGCTTAACAGGAGACTACGAGCAGTACTTC. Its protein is CASSLTGDYEQYF.

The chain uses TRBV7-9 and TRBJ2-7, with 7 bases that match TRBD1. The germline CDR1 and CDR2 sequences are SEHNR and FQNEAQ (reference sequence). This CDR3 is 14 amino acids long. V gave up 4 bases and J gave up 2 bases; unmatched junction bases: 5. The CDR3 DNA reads TGTGCCAGCAGCTCTTTAACAGGGGCCTACGAGCAGTACTTC. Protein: CASSSLTGAYEQYF.

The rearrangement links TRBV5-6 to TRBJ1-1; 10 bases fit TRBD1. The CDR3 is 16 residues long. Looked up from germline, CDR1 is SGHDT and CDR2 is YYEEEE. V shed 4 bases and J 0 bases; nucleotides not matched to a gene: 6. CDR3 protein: CASSLGTGDMNTEAFF. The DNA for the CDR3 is TGTGCCAGCAGCCTAGGGACAGGGGACATGAACACTGAAGCTTTCTTT.

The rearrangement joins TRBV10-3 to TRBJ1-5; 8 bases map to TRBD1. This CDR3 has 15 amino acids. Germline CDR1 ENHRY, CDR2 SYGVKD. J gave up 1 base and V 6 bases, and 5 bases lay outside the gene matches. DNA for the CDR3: TGTGCCATCAGCAATACAGGGGGAAGCAATCAGCCCCAGCATTTT. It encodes CAISNTGGSNQPQHF.

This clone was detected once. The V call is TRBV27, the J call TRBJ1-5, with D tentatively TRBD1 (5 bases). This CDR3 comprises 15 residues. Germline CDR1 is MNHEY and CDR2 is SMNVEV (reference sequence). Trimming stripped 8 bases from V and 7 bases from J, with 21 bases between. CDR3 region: CASSPDWGLDQPQHF. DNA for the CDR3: TGTGCCAGCTCTCCTGATTGGGGGTTGGACCAGCCCCAGCATTTT.

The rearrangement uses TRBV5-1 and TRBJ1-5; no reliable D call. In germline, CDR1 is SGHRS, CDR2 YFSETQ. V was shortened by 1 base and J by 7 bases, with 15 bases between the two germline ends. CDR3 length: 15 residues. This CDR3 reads CASSLFPGKAQPQHF. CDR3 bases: TGCGCCAGCAGCTTGTTTCCCGGGAAGGCGCAGCCCCAGCATTTT. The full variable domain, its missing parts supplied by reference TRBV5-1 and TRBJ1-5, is KAGVTQTPRYLIKTRGQQVTLSCSPISGHRSVSWYQQTPGQGLQFLFEYFSETQRNKGNFPGRFSGRQFSNSRSEMNVSTLELGDSALYLCASSLFPGKAQPQHFGDGTRLSIL.

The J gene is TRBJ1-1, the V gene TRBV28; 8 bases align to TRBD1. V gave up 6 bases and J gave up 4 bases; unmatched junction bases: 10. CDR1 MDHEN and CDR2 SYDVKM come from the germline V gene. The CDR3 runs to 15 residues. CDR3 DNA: TGTGCCAGCAGCTACCTGACAGGGGTGGGCACTGAAGCTTTCTTT. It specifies CASSYLTGVGTEAFF.

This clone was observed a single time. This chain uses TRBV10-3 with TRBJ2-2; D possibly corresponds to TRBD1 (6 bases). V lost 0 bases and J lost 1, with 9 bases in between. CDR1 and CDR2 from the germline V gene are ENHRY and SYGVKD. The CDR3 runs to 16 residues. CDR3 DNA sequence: TGTGCCATCAGTGAGTCATGGGGGCTGAACACCGGGGAGCTGTTTTTT. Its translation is CAISESWGLNTGELFF.

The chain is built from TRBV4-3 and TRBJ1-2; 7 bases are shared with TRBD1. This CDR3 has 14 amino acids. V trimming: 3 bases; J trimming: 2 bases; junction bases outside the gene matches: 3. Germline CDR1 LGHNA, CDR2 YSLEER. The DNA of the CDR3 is TGCGCCAGCAGCCACATACAGGGGAACTATGGCTACACCTTC. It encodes CASSHIQGNYGYTF.

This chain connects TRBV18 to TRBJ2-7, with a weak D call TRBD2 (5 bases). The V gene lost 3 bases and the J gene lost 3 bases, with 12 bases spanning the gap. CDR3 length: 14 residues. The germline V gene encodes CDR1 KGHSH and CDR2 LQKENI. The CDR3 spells CASSPQRASYEQYF. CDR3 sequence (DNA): TGTGCCAGCTCACCCCAGAGGGCTAGCTACGAGCAGTACTTC.

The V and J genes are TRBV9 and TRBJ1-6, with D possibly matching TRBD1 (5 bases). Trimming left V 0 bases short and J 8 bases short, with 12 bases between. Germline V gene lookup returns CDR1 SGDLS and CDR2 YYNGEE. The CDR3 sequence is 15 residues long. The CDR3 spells CASSVDGGSYSPLHF. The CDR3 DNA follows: TGTGCCAGCAGCGTAGACGGGGGGTCGTATTCACCCCTCCACTTT.